This T cell receptor beta chain was observed in a study of T cell responses to AZD1222 COVID-19 vaccine. The ends were cut back, 0 bases at V and 4 bases at J, with 4 bases in the middle. The CDR3 runs 11 residues. Germline-derived CDR1 and CDR2 are GTSNPN and SVGIG (reference sequence). This clone occurred a few times. Sequencing was performed with immunoSEQ multiplex PCR; in TCRdb, only in-frame clones are kept and a portion is missing. The table shows 130,000 to 150,000 clones, with over 75% occurring only once. Sequenced here: peripheral blood, sampled 28 days after the second dose of the MenACWY control vaccine. The rearrangement uses TRBV30 and TRBJ2-7; D ambiguous. This receptor was identified in an adult who received the MenACWY meningococcal vaccine as a control. CDR3 nucleotides: TGTGCCTGGAGTGTGGAGTACGAGCAGTACTTC. Amino acids: CAWSVEYEQYF.